A single sample gave rise to the 8 T cell receptor beta chains below, sequenced in a study of CD8 T cells in ankylosing spondylitis. In TCRdb, the 5' RACE reads were re-called with MiXCR into one record per CDR3 protein. The sample includes about 360,000 distinct CDR3 sequences, roughly 20% of them seen just once. Sequenced input: blood, either unsorted or a sorted T cell fraction (not recorded which). Every receptor here comes from a male donor with ankylosing spondylitis or in good health (not recorded which).

This clonotype was recorded a few times. The chain links TRBV25-1 to TRBJ2-4, with D perhaps TRBD2 (5 bases). The CDR3 is 13 residues long. V was cut by 5 bases and J by 8 bases, with 13 bases left in between. Germline V gene lookup returns CDR1 MGHDK and CDR2 SYGVNS. CDR3: CASSRRGEDIQYF. The CDR3 DNA sequence: TGTGCCAGCAGTAGACGGGGAGAGGACATTCAGTACTTC.

Only a few counts were recorded for this clonotype. The chain employs TRBV6-1 and TRBJ1-5, with 9 bases aligning to TRBD1. The CDR3 consists of 15 residues. Looked up from germline, CDR1 is MNHNS and CDR2 is SASEGT. V gave up 3 bases and J gave up 2 bases; unmatched junction bases: 2. The CDR3 reads CASSDRTGGNQPQHF. CDR3 sequence (DNA): TGTGCCAGCAGTGATCGGACAGGGGGCAATCAGCCCCAGCATTTT.

In its sample, this clonotype was seen a few times. The chain uses TRBV29-1 and TRBJ2-7; tentative D call: TRBD1 (6 bases). CDR3 length: 12 residues. V gave up 0 bases and J gave up 6 bases, with 9 bases separating them. CDR1 and CDR2 from the germline V gene are SQVTM and ANQGSEA. DNA for the CDR3: TGCAGCGTTGAAGATCTAGGGGGCGAGCAGTACTTC. It is translated as CSVEDLGGEQYF.

The chain couples TRBV20-1 to TRBJ2-3, with D perhaps given as TRBD1 or TRBD2 (5 bases each). This CDR3 has 15 amino acids. V dropped 0 bases and J dropped 2 bases, with 12 bases sitting between them. Germline V gene lookup returns CDR1 DFQATT and CDR2 SNEGSKA (reference sequence). The CDR3 spells CSARDPDGTTDTQYF. In nucleotides, the CDR3 is TGCAGTGCTAGAGATCCCGACGGGACCACAGATACGCAGTATTTT.

This clonotype has more than one count but fewer than ten. The gene calls are TRBV6-1 and TRBJ2-7, with TRBD1 matching 7 bases. Per germline, CDR1 MNHNS and CDR2 SASEGT. The CDR3 is 15 amino acids. The ends lost 6 bases at V and 4 bases at J; junction bases unmatched: 12. CDR3 region: CASRESQDRRYEQYF. Written as DNA, the CDR3 is TGTGCCAGCAGGGAATCCCAGGACAGGAGGTACGAGCAGTACTTC.

This clonotype was observed a handful of times. The chain carries TRBV7-9 and TRBJ2-7, with 11 bases aligning to TRBD2. The V segment lost 5 bases and the J segment 3 bases; nucleotides outside the gene matches: 9. The CDR3 contains 16 residues. Germline CDR1 is SEHNR and CDR2 is FQNEAQ (reference sequence). Here the CDR3 DNA reads TGTGCCAGCAGCAGGGAGGGACTAGCGGAGGTCTACGAGCAGTACTTC. It specifies CASSREGLAEVYEQYF.

This clonotype appeared many times. This sequence joins TRBV29-1 and TRBJ1-2; TRBD1 agrees at 10 bases. Germline V gene sequence: CDR1 SQVTM, CDR2 ANQGSEA. This CDR3 has 14 residues. V shed 7 bases, J shed 7 bases, and the junction held 12 bases outside the gene matches. CDR3 coding DNA: TGCAGCGCCGAATCCGGGACAGGGGACGGTGGCTACACCTTC. Its translation is CSAESGTGDGGYTF.

This sequence joins TRBV11-2 and TRBJ2-1; the D is unclear. The germline V gene encodes CDR1 SGHAT and CDR2 FQNNGV. Deletions cut 5 bases from V and 2 bases from J, with 13 bases between. This CDR3 has 15 residues. CDR3 sequence: CASSRGRNPYNEQFF. CDR3 DNA sequence: TGTGCCAGCAGCCGAGGACGGAATCCCTACAATGAGCAGTTCTTC.